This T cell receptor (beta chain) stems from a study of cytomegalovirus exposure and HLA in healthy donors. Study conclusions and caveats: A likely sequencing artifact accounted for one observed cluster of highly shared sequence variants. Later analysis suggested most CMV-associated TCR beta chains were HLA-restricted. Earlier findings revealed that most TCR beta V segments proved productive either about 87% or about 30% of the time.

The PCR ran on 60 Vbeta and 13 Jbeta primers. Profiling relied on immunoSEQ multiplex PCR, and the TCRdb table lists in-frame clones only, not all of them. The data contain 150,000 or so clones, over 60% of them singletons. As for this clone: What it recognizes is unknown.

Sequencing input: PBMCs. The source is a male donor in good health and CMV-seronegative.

DNA of the CDR3: TGTGCCAGCAGCAAGGTTCGGGGACAGGCAACCTACGAGCAGTACTTC. It encodes CASSKVRGQATYEQYF. The rearrangement joins TRBV21-1 to TRBJ2-7; the DNA was not compared with TRBD1, the D call given in the table. TRBV21-1 is assigned pseudogene status. The CDR3 spans 16 residues.